Given below is one TCR beta chain in context. Germline lookup yields CDR1 MGHRA and CDR2 YSYEKL. The trim removed 1 base at V and 0 bases at J, leaving 0 bases unmatched. The CDR3 is made up of 17 amino acids. These data originate in a study of blood T cell repertoires in COVID-19. Study background: Samples representing acute and convalescent COVID-19 were sourced from the United States, Italy and Spain. From T cells, B-cell-depleted T cells, or PBMCs came the material, which was cDNA or gDNA.

Per the original methods: Counts of nucleated cells, estimated from reference gene primer amplification, were obtained. Using immunoSEQ multiplex PCR, the repertoire was profiled, and TCRdb retains in-frame clones only, with some absent. The V and J calls and clone size are taken from that table; D and trimming were inferred from the DNA. The sample holds roughly 100,000 clones; over 70% are singletons and the top ten take under 15%. Sequenced: peripheral blood. This sequence originates from a human donor in a cohort sampled during active or convalescent COVID-19. The chain combines TRBV4-1 with TRBJ2-6, with 10 bases matching TRBD1. CDR3 protein: CASSQGTGGSGANVLTF. The CDR3 region has the DNA TGCGCCAGCAGCCAAGGGACAGGGGGCTCTGGGGCCAACGTCCTGACTTTC.